The clone carrying this T cell receptor (beta chain) was recorded only once. CDR3 length: 16 residues. V was cut by 4 bases and J by 5 bases, with 19 bases left in between. Germline values: CDR1 SGHTS, CDR2 YDEGEE. Assay used: immunoSEQ multiplex PCR; TCRdb lists only in-frame clones, some missing. Of more than 1,200,000 clones detected, around 98.5% appear once; the ten largest clones hold approximately 0.4%. The data originate from a study of shared clonotypes between healthy human individuals. The chain combines TRBV5-8 with TRBJ2-1, with D unclear. The TCR was taken from a man aged 30-40 years in good health. Input material: naive CD4+ T cells sorted from blood. Subset described: CD45RA+ positively selected. CDR3 sequence reads: CASSLTILDWNNEQFF. CDR3 nucleotides: TGTGCCAGCAGCCTCACGATTTTGGATTGGAACAATGAGCAGTTCTTC.